The following is a T cell receptor beta chain sequence with its context. The data stem from a study of blood T cell repertoires in COVID-19. Whole-study context: From the United States, Italy and Spain came samples of acute and convalescent COVID-19. PBMCs, B-cell-depleted T cells, or T cells were the source of the cDNA or gDNA that made up the material.

The CDR3 has 14 residues. J gave up 1 base and V 7 bases, and 3 bases lay outside the gene matches. Germline values: CDR1 SGHRS, CDR2 YFSETQ. In the authors' workflow: Amplification of reference gene primers provided the estimated nucleated cell counts. The table came from immunoSEQ multiplex PCR; TCRdb's copy has only in-frame clones and leaves some out. V, J and clone size reflect that table, while D and trimming were determined from the DNA. The sample carries some 200,000 clones, approximately 81% recorded once. Sequenced sample: peripheral blood. The rearrangement uses TRBV5-1 and TRBJ1-1, with TRBD1 identical over 11 bases. This clonotype was sampled from a man aged 50-60 years who had recovered from COVID-19. CDR3 protein: CASGQGARNTEAFF. The CDR3 nucleotides read TGCGCCAGCGGACAGGGGGCGCGGAACACTGAAGCTTTCTTT.